This is a list of T cell receptor beta chains from one sample in a study of cytomegalovirus exposure and HLA in healthy donors. The table came from immunoSEQ multiplex PCR; TCRdb's copy has only in-frame clones and leaves some out. The sample includes over 50,000 clones, around 68% seen only once; the top ten take around 17%. The sequencing input was PBMCs. All receptors derive from a man aged 35 to 55 in good health and CMV-seropositive. Each CDR3 is given with its conserved first and last residue. D genes are given only for firm matches. Clone size is shown for a subset of rows, as once, few, many or a class of expanded clone.

J: TRBJ1-2
D: TRBD1
size: once
V: TRBV27
CDR3: CASSRQGYGYTF
DNA: TGTGCCAGCAGCCGACAGGGCTATGGCTACACCTTC

J: TRBJ1-2
D: TRBD1
size: -
V: TRBV14
CDR3: CASSDRDRELLDGYTF
DNA: TGTGCCAGCAGCGACCGGGACAGGGAATTACTGGATGGCTACACCTTC

J: TRBJ2-3
D: TRBD1
size: -
V: TRBV19
CDR3: CASRDRVTDTQYF
DNA: TGTGCCAGCCGGGACAGGGTCACAGATACGCAGTATTTT

J: TRBJ2-6
D: -
size: -
V: TRBV4-2
CDR3: CASSQGGVSGANVLTF
DNA: TGTGCCAGCAGCCAAGGGGGGGTCTCTGGGGCCAACGTCCTGACTTTC

J: TRBJ1-6
D: TRBD1
size: -
V: TRBV2
CDR3: CASREGTGDSPLHF
DNA: TGTGCCAGCAGGGAGGGGACAGGGGATTCACCCCTCCACTTT

J: TRBJ1-4
D: TRBD1
size: -
V: TRBV5-1
CDR3: CASSLTGAANEKLFF
DNA: TGCGCCAGCAGTTTAACAGGGGCCGCGAATGAAAAACTGTTTTTT

J: TRBJ2-7
D: -
size: -
V: TRBV4-1
CDR3: CASSQVLGDEQYF
DNA: TGCGCCAGCAGCCAAGTATTAGGGGACGAGCAGTACTTC

J: TRBJ2-2
D: TRBD2
size: -
V: TRBV6-6
CDR3: CASTLREAGELFF
DNA: TGTGCCAGCACCCTACGGGAGGCCGGGGAGCTGTTTTTT

J: TRBJ1-5
D: -
size: -
V: TRBV10-3
CDR3: CAVGGANQPQHF
DNA: TGTGCCGTAGGGGGGGCCAATCAGCCCCAGCATTTT

J: TRBJ2-6
D: -
size: -
V: TRBV6-5
CDR3: CASSYSTVSGANVLTF
DNA: TGTGCCAGCAGCTACTCCACTGTCTCTGGGGCCAACGTCCTGACTTTC

J: TRBJ2-5
D: -
size: -
V: TRBV29-1
CDR3: CSVRGLTGGETQYF
DNA: TGCAGCGTACGGGGGCTCACGGGGGGAGAGACCCAGTACTTC

J: TRBJ1-1
D: -
size: -
V: TRBV19
CDR3: CASHAGYFGTEAFF
DNA: TGTGCCAGTCATGCAGGGTATTTCGGCACTGAAGCTTTCTTT

J: TRBJ1-3
D: -
size: -
V: TRBV30
CDR3: CAWARTAPQNTIYF
DNA: TGTGCCTGGGCCCGGACTGCCCCTCAGAACACCATATATTTT

J: TRBJ2-1
D: -
size: -
V: TRBV9
CDR3: CASSPRLTYNEQFF
DNA: TGTGCCAGCAGCCCTAGACTAACGTACAATGAGCAGTTCTTC

J: TRBJ2-5
D: TRBD2
size: few
V: TRBV9
CDR3: CASSVSGGALETQYF
DNA: TGTGCCAGCAGCGTTAGCGGGGGGGCCTTGGAGACCCAGTACTTC

J: TRBJ2-1
D: TRBD2
size: -
V: TRBV30
CDR3: CAWSVGGGTYNEQFF
DNA: TGTGCCTGGAGTGTAGGCGGGGGTACCTACAATGAGCAGTTCTTC

J: TRBJ2-5
D: -
size: -
V: TRBV19
CDR3: CASSMKAAQETQYF
DNA: TGTGCCAGTAGTATGAAAGCGGCTCAAGAGACCCAGTACTTC

J: TRBJ1-5
D: TRBD1
size: -
V: TRBV5-1
CDR3: CASSLGATGGNQPQHF
DNA: TGCGCCAGCAGCTTGGGGGCGACAGGGGGAAATCAGCCCCAGCATTTT

J: TRBJ1-5
D: TRBD1
size: -
V: TRBV20-1
CDR3: CSASYRGSQHF
DNA: TGCAGTGCTAGTTACAGGGGGTCCCAGCATTTT

J: TRBJ2-1
D: -
size: few
V: TRBV9
CDR3: CASSSRTRYNEQFF
DNA: TGTGCCAGCAGCAGCAGGACTCGCTACAATGAGCAGTTCTTC

J: TRBJ2-6
D: TRBD1
size: -
V: TRBV7-6
CDR3: CASSLAGTDNSGANVLTF
DNA: TGTGCCAGCAGCTTAGCGGGGACAGACAACTCTGGGGCCAACGTCCTGACTTTC

J: TRBJ2-1
D: TRBD1
size: -
V: TRBV30
CDR3: CAWGKTGVGYNEQFF
DNA: TGTGCCTGGGGAAAAACAGGGGTCGGATACAATGAGCAGTTCTTC

J: TRBJ2-1
D: TRBD2
size: once
V: TRBV2
CDR3: CASRTSGANNEQFF
DNA: TGTGCCAGCAGGACTAGCGGGGCGAACAATGAGCAGTTCTTC

J: TRBJ1-3
D: -
size: few
V: TRBV19
CDR3: CASTGVDTIYF
DNA: TGTGCCAGTACAGGGGTGGACACCATATATTTT

J: TRBJ1-2
D: TRBD1
size: -
V: TRBV7-9
CDR3: CSSSFDLYRGPDGYTF
DNA: TGTTCCAGCAGCTTTGACCTCTACAGGGGGCCAGATGGCTACACCTTC

J: TRBJ1-3
D: TRBD1
size: -
V: TRBV19
CDR3: CATTDRASSGNTIYF
DNA: TGTGCCACGACGGACAGGGCAAGCTCTGGAAACACCATATATTTT

J: TRBJ1-2
D: TRBD1
size: -
V: TRBV9
CDR3: CASSVGGTADYGYTF
DNA: TGTGCCAGCAGCGTAGGTGGGACAGCAGACTATGGCTACACCTTC

J: TRBJ1-4
D: -
size: few
V: TRBV6-1
CDR3: CASSVRGPNEKLFF
DNA: TGTGCCAGCAGTGTCAGAGGCCCTAATGAAAAACTGTTTTTT

J: TRBJ1-5
D: -
size: -
V: TRBV2
CDR3: CASSREGPNQPQHF
DNA: TGTGCCAGCTCCCGGGAGGGACCCAATCAGCCCCAGCATTTT

J: TRBJ2-7
D: TRBD2
size: -
V: TRBV7-2
CDR3: CASSLGLSRLARLYEQCF
DNA: TGTGCCAGCAGCTTAGGGTTATCTCGACTAGCGAGACTCTACGAGCAGTGCTTC

J: TRBJ2-1
D: TRBD2
size: -
V: TRBV6-4
CDR3: CASSLLAGGNYNEQFF
DNA: TGTGCCAGCAGTTTACTAGCGGGGGGAAATTACAATGAGCAGTTCTTC

J: TRBJ2-5
D: -
size: few
V: TRBV5-6
CDR3: CASSSRGSETQYF
DNA: TGTGCCAGCAGCTCCAGGGGATCGGAGACCCAGTACTTC

J: TRBJ1-1
D: TRBD1
size: -
V: TRBV7-9
CDR3: CASSPSSGGGSAFF
DNA: TGTGCCAGCAGCCCCTCATCAGGGGGCGGTTCAGCTTTCTTT

J: TRBJ2-2
D: -
size: few
V: TRBV9
CDR3: CASSERTTDTGELFF
DNA: TGTGCCAGCAGCGAGCGGACTACCGACACCGGGGAGCTGTTTTTT

J: TRBJ2-1
D: TRBD2
size: -
V: TRBV6-1
CDR3: CASPTSGSYNEQFF
DNA: TGTGCCAGCCCGACTAGCGGCTCCTACAATGAGCAGTTCTTC

J: TRBJ1-1
D: -
size: few
V: TRBV7-9
CDR3: CASSLGTGYTEAFF
DNA: TGTGCCAGCAGCTTAGGCACAGGATACACTGAAGCTTTCTTT

J: TRBJ1-6
D: -
size: -
V: TRBV30
CDR3: CAVASGGGAARNSPLHF
DNA: TGTGCCGTGGCCTCTGGTGGGGGCGCGGCACGTAATTCACCCCTCCACTTT

J: TRBJ2-3
D: -
size: -
V: TRBV4-3
CDR3: CASSPSGEAADTQYF
DNA: TGCGCCAGCAGCCCCTCGGGAGAGGCCGCAGATACGCAGTATTTT

J: TRBJ2-1
D: -
size: -
V: TRBV10-3
CDR3: CAISESTTYNEQFF
DNA: TGTGCCATCAGTGAGTCGACTACCTACAATGAGCAGTTCTTC

J: TRBJ1-6
D: TRBD1
size: -
V: TRBV2
CDR3: CASQDRARAPLHF
DNA: TGTGCCAGTCAAGACAGGGCGAGGGCACCCCTCCACTTT

J: TRBJ1-6
D: -
size: -
V: TRBV19
CDR3: CASSRQAPVISPLHF
DNA: TGTGCCAGTAGTAGACAGGCCCCGGTAATTTCACCCCTCCACTTT

J: TRBJ2-4
D: TRBD1
size: -
V: TRBV5-4
CDR3: CASSHGQGRSKNIQYF
DNA: TGTGCCAGCAGCCATGGACAGGGGCGGTCCAAAAACATTCAGTACTTC

J: TRBJ2-1
D: TRBD1
size: -
V: TRBV7-9
CDR3: CASSLYRGNEQFF
DNA: TGTGCCAGCAGCTTATACAGGGGCAATGAGCAGTTCTTC

J: TRBJ2-7
D: TRBD2
size: -
V: TRBV4-3
CDR3: CASSQGLAGTYEQYF
DNA: TGCGCCAGCAGCCAAGGGCTAGCGGGGACCTACGAGCAGTACTTC

J: TRBJ2-2
D: -
size: few
V: TRBV6-6
CDR3: CASSPPIQVNTGELFF
DNA: TGTGCCAGCAGTCCGCCCATACAGGTTAACACCGGGGAGCTGTTTTTT

J: TRBJ2-7
D: TRBD2
size: -
V: TRBV30
CDR3: CAWSVQWTSGFSYEQYF
DNA: TGTGCCTGGAGTGTACAGTGGACTAGCGGGTTTTCCTACGAGCAGTACTTC

J: TRBJ1-3
D: -
size: -
V: TRBV4-3
CDR3: CASSQAQEGWNTIYF
DNA: TGCGCCAGCAGCCAAGCACAGGAGGGCTGGAACACCATATATTTT

J: TRBJ1-1
D: -
size: -
V: TRBV28
CDR3: CATGHGQSNTEAFF
DNA: TGTGCCACCGGCCATGGGCAGTCGAACACTGAAGCTTTCTTT

J: TRBJ2-1
D: TRBD2
size: -
V: TRBV29-1
CDR3: CSSSPEAGEYNEQFF
DNA: TGCAGCTCTAGTCCAGAAGCGGGGGAATACAATGAGCAGTTCTTC

J: TRBJ2-7
D: -
size: -
V: TRBV7-2
CDR3: CASSLVRGENYEQYF
DNA: TGTGCCAGCAGCTTAGTGCGTGGGGAGAACTACGAGCAGTACTTC

J: TRBJ2-3
D: TRBD2
size: -
V: TRBV6-5
CDR3: CASSPSVAGGVTQYF
DNA: TGTGCCAGCAGTCCCTCCGTAGCGGGGGGGGTTACGCAGTATTTT

J: TRBJ1-5
D: -
size: -
V: TRBV19
CDR3: CASSRPQGRGFNQPQHF
DNA: TGTGCCAGTAGTCGGCCTCAAGGAAGGGGGTTCAATCAGCCCCAGCATTTT

J: TRBJ2-1
D: TRBD1
size: -
V: TRBV10-1
CDR3: CASIRQGNSYNEQFF
DNA: TGCGCCAGCATCCGACAGGGCAACTCCTACAATGAGCAGTTCTTC